These T cell receptor beta chains were read from a single sample in a study of T cell responses to AZD1222 COVID-19 vaccine. This table comes from immunoSEQ multiplex PCR, and its TCRdb copy is limited to in-frame clones, with some not included. The sample has about 94,000 clones, 85% seen once. Sequenced material: peripheral blood, taken 28 days after the second AZD1222 dose. These receptors all stem from an adult who received the AZD1222 COVID-19 vaccine. Both conserved end residues are part of each CDR3. The D gene is left open where the match is weak. Expanded clones are given a class, and other clones once, few, many or no size at all.

j_call clone_size v_call d_call cdr3_nt cdr3_aa
TRBJ1-2 . TRBV29-1 TRBD1 TGCAGCGTTGAAGAAATACAGGGGGCTGAGGGCTACACCTTC CSVEEIQGAEGYTF
TRBJ2-7 . TRBV3-1/TRBV3-2 TRBD2 TGTGCCAGCAGCCCAGAAACTAGCGGGGTATCGTGGGGGTCGGTCGAGCAGTACTTC CASSPETSGVSWGSVEQYF
TRBJ2-1 . TRBV7-9 . TGTGCCAGCAGCCCGACTCTCAGCTCCTACAATGAGCAGTTCTTC CASSPTLSSYNEQFF
TRBJ2-3 . TRBV9 TRBD2 TGTGCCAGCAGCGTAGCGCTAGCGGTCACAGATACGCAGTATTTT CASSVALAVTDTQYF
TRBJ2-3 . TRBV5-1 . TGCGCCAGCAGCTTGGATAGCGCCAGCACAGATACGCAGTATTTT CASSLDSASTDTQYF
TRBJ2-7 . TRBV6-1 . TGTGCCTACAGAGACCCTTTGGGGGAGCAGTACTTC CAYRDPLGEQYF
TRBJ2-5 . TRBV29-1 . TGCAGCGGGGGATGGTTAAGGGCTCAAGAGACCCAGTACTTC CSGGWLRAQETQYF
TRBJ2-3 . TRBV24-1 TRBD2 TGTGCCACCAGTGATGCTAGCGGGAGCGGGGATACGCAGTATTTT CATSDASGSGDTQYF
TRBJ2-5 . TRBV12-5 TRBD2 TGTGCTAGTGGTTTGGGACTAGCGGGAGTCCAAGAGACCCAGTACTTC CASGLGLAGVQETQYF
TRBJ1-5 . TRBV18 . TGTGCCAGCTCTGGAGGGGGGGAGCCCCAGCATTTT CASSGGGEPQHF
TRBJ2-5 . TRBV19 TRBD1 TGTGCCAGCCATGCCGACAGGGACCAAGAGACCCAGTACTTC CASHADRDQETQYF
TRBJ1-3 . TRBV6-5 . TGTGCCAGCAGGGAGGCATCTGGAAACACCATATATTTT CASREASGNTIYF
TRBJ2-7 . TRBV10-3 . TGTGCCATCAGTGTAGGAGCGCGAGAGCAGTACTTC CAISVGAREQYF
TRBJ2-7 few TRBV20-1 TRBD2 TGCAGTGCTAGTCGGGGACTAGCGCTCTCCTACGAGCAGTACTTC CSASRGLALSYEQYF
TRBJ1-1 . TRBV12-3/TRBV12-4 . TGTGCCAGCACCGTCATCTCTGAAGCTTTCTTT CASTVISEAFF
TRBJ1-1 . TRBV5-1 . TGCGCCAGCAGCTTGGTTTATCGGGCAGGGGCTAACACTGAAGCTTTCTTT CASSLVYRAGANTEAFF
TRBJ1-1 . TRBV30 . TGTGCCTGGAGTTATGGGGGTGAAGCTTTCTTT CAWSYGGEAFF
TRBJ2-3 . TRBV2 . TGTGCCAGCAGTGAAGCCTCGGACTCCTTGAAGTATTTT CASSEASDSLKYF
TRBJ2-7 . TRBV25-1 . TGTGCCAGCAGTGGCATACAGGGTGCCAACGAGCAGTACTTC CASSGIQGANEQYF
TRBJ1-1 . TRBV19 TRBD1 TGTGCCAGTAGTTCCCAAAACAGGGGCCACACTGAAGCTTTCTTT CASSSQNRGHTEAFF
TRBJ1-4 . TRBV3-1/TRBV3-2 . TGTGCCAGCAGCCAAGGTCGGAATAGTAATGAAAAACTGTTTTTT CASSQGRNSNEKLFF
TRBJ2-3 once TRBV24-1 TRBD1 TGTGCCACCAGCGATGGGGACAGGGGAGATACGCAGTATTTT CATSDGDRGDTQYF
TRBJ2-1 . TRBV19 TRBD2 TGTGCCAGTAGTATTACTAGCGCACTTGGGAATGAGCAGTTCTTC CASSITSALGNEQFF
TRBJ1-1 . TRBV14 . TGTGCCAGCAGGGCAACAGGGCGGACTGAAGCTTTCTTT CASRATGRTEAFF
TRBJ2-7 . TRBV7-6 . TGTGCCAGCATTAAAGTAGGACGGGGGCACAGCTCCTACGAGCAGTACTTC CASIKVGRGHSSYEQYF
TRBJ2-7 few TRBV28 TRBD1 TGTGCCAGCAGAGCACAGACAGGGACCGAGAGCTCCTACGAGCAGTACTTC CASRAQTGTESSYEQYF
TRBJ1-2 . TRBV11-2 . TGTGCCAGCAGCCGAAGGACAGCTAACTATGGCTACACCTTC CASSRRTANYGYTF
TRBJ1-4 . TRBV5-1 TRBD1 TGCGCCAGCAGCGACGGGACAGGGGTTAATGAAAAACTGTTTTTT CASSDGTGVNEKLFF
TRBJ1-1 . TRBV11-1 . TGTGCCAGCAGCCGGGGGACCGACGGGGCAGCTTTCTTT CASSRGTDGAAFF
TRBJ2-2 . TRBV9 TRBD2 TGTGCCAGCAGCGAGACTAGCGGGAACACCGGGGAGCTGTTTTTT CASSETSGNTGELFF
TRBJ1-1 . TRBV19 . TGTGCCAGTAGTATAGGAGCGAACACTGAAGCTTTCTTT CASSIGANTEAFF
TRBJ1-1 few TRBV30 . TGTGCCTGGAGTCTACAGTTGAACACTGAAGCTTTCTTT CAWSLQLNTEAFF
TRBJ2-7 . TRBV6-2/TRBV6-3 . TGTGCCAGCAGTTACTCGAAGGGGCAGGAGGGCTACGAGCAGTACTTC CASSYSKGQEGYEQYF
TRBJ2-1 . TRBV7-9 . TGTGCCAGCAGCCCGGGGTTGAGGTACAATGAGCAGTTCTTC CASSPGLRYNEQFF
TRBJ2-3 . TRBV9 TRBD2 TGTGCCAGCATCAAGCGGACTAGCGGGAGGCCCGAGGCAGATACGCAGTATTTT CASIKRTSGRPEADTQYF
TRBJ1-1 . TRBV6-2/TRBV6-3 . TGTGCCAGCAGTCTACTGGGACACCAAGTCACTGAAGCTTTCTTT CASSLLGHQVTEAFF